The T cell receptor beta chain under discussion was sequenced for a study of shared clonotypes between healthy human individuals. Study at large: Per donor, three plates held CD4 naive cells, three held CD4 memory, two held CD8 naive and one held CD8 memory.

CDR3 size: 15 residues. V was clipped by 4 bases and J by 5 bases, with 18 bases between them. Looked up from germline, CDR1 is SGHNT and CDR2 is YYREEE (reference sequence). Methods used by the authors: Owing to the provision of junction-only sequences devoid of quality scores by immunoSEQ, filtering differed. Repertoires were generated with immunoSEQ multiplex PCR, while TCRdb's copy carries only in-frame clones and drops some. V and J calls and clone size follow that table, whereas D and trimming were derived from the DNA. In the table there are some 2,100,000 clones, 90% to 96% of which are singletons.

The V and J genes are TRBV5-4 and TRBJ1-1; D gene uncertain. The receptor comes from a man younger than 35 in good health. The material sequenced was naive CD4+ T cells sorted from blood. Stated subset: CD45RA+ positively selected. This CDR3 is CASSGKKGIYTEAFF. The CDR3 DNA follows: TGTGCCAGCAGCGGTAAGAAGGGAATTTATACTGAAGCTTTCTTT.